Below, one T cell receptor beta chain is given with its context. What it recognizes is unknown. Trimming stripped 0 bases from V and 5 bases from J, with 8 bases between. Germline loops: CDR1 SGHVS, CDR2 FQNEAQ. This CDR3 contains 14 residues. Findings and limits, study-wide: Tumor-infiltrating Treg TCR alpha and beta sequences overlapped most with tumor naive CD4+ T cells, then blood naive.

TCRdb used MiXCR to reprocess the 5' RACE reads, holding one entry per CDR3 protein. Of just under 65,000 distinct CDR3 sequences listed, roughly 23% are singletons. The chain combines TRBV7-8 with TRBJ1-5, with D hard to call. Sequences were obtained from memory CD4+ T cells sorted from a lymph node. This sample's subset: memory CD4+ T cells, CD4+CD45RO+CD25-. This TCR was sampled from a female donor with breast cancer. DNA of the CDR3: TGTGCCAGCAGCTTAGCCGGTCTCGATCAGCCCCAGCATTTT. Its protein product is CASSLAGLDQPQHF.